One and the same sample provided the 17 T cell receptor beta chains below, sequenced in a study of blood T cell repertoires in COVID-19 (dated by TCRdb to about 2020). Libraries were prepared through the immunoSEQ multiplex PCR assay. This immuneACCESS table, as held by TCRdb, lists in-frame sequences with V and J called but not all clones. Of the missing ones, under half trace to an unresolved V gene in checked studies; the others have no known cause. A total of about 48,000 clones appear in this sample, approximately 84% of them only once. The top ten clones comprise around 2.6% of the sample. The sequencing sample was made of peripheral blood. The receptors were gathered from a woman older than 75 with COVID-19, enrolled during active disease.

The genes are TRBV5-1 and TRBJ1-1; D perhaps matches TRBD1 (6 bases). Between the trimmed V and J ends, which lost 0 bases and 9 bases, there was a span of 12 bases. Germline loops: CDR1 SGHRS, CDR2 YFSETQ. There are 13 residues in the CDR3. The CDR3 DNA is TGCGCCAGCAGCTTGGGAGGACAGCCGAAAGCTTTCTTT. As protein: CASSLGGQPKAFF.

A few counts support this clone. V gene TRBV28 combines with J gene TRBJ1-4; 9 bases are shared with TRBD1. Losses at the gene ends were 6 bases for V and 5 bases for J; bases not matched to a gene: 7. The CDR3 has 15 residues. Per the germline V gene, CDR1 is MDHEN and CDR2 is SYDVKM. CDR3 region: CASSVPGQGNEKLFF. In DNA form, the CDR3 reads TGTGCCAGCAGCGTCCCGGGACAGGGCAATGAAAAACTGTTTTTT. Drawing the rest from reference TRBV28 and TRBJ1-4, the complete variable domain is DVKVTQSSRYLVKRTGEKVFLECVQDMDHENMFWYRQDPGLGLRLIYFSYDVKMKEKGDIPEGYSVSREKKERFSLILESASTNQTSMYLCASSVPGQGNEKLFFGSGTQLSVL.

The chain has TRBV6-5 and TRBJ1-5; D ambiguous. The germline gives CDR1 MNHEY, CDR2 SVGAGI. Trimming took off 8 bases at V and 7 bases at J, with 12 bases between the two ends. This CDR3 has 12 residues. Written as DNA, the CDR3 is TGTGCCAGCCAGCGGTCGGAACAGCCCCAGCATTTT. This translates into CASQRSEQPQHF.

V usage is TRBV28 and J usage is TRBJ1-1; the D gene is possibly TRBD1 (5 bases). The V end was cut by 5 bases, the J end by 9 bases, with 13 bases between. This CDR3 has 12 residues. Germline V CDR1 and CDR2: MDHEN, SYDVKM. The chain's CDR3 is CASSRRGMKAFF. The CDR3 DNA reads TGTGCCAGCAGTCGAAGGGGCATGAAAGCTTTCTTT.

V and J are TRBV5-8 and TRBJ2-5; 10 nucleotides match TRBD1. CDR1 is SGHTS, CDR2 YDEGEE, per germline. There are 18 residues in the CDR3. V was pared by 2 bases and J by 4 bases, with 14 bases of the junction left unmatched. CDR3 bases: TGTGCCAGCAGCTTCCTGGGTATAGGAGACAGGGGGCCAGAGACCCAGTACTTC. Its translation is CASSFLGIGDRGPETQYF.

The rearrangement joins TRBV19 to TRBJ2-3; 10 bases agree with TRBD1. This CDR3 has 15 residues. Trimming cost V 9 bases and J 3 bases; bases outside gene matches: 9. Germline CDR1 LNHDA, CDR2 SQIVND (reference sequence). In nucleotides, the CDR3 is TGTGCCAGCGGCAAACCGGGACAGGGGACAGATACGCAGTATTTT. This codes for CASGKPGQGTDTQYF.

This chain uses TRBV19 with TRBJ1-6, with D maybe TRBD1 (5 bases). V was cut by 3 bases and J by 5 bases, with 11 bases left in between. The CDR3 totals 15 residues. Germline V gene lookup returns CDR1 LNHDA and CDR2 SQIVND (reference sequence). The CDR3 nucleotides are TGTGCCAGTAGTATGGAACACAGGAATAATTCACCCCTCCACTTT. Translated: CASSMEHRNNSPLHF.

J is TRBJ2-7 and V is TRBV12-5, with 9 bases aligning to TRBD1. Germline CDR1 and CDR2: LGHNT and FRNRAP. The CDR3 runs to 15 residues. V gave up 5 bases and J gave up 1 base; unmatched junction bases: 6. The CDR3 DNA reads as TGTGCTAGTGGTCTAGGGACAGGGAAATCCTACGAGCAGTACTTC. It translates to CASGLGTGKSYEQYF.

The chain uses TRBV6-6 and TRBJ2-1, with D possibly TRBD2 on 6 matching bases. The CDR3 has 16 residues. In germline, CDR1 is MNHNY, CDR2 SVGAGI (reference sequence). V was pared by 4 bases and J by 7 bases, with 20 bases between. Here the CDR3 reads CASSSLGGSQKNEQFF. The CDR3 DNA reads as TGTGCCAGCAGTTCTCTTGGGGGGTCCCAGAAGAATGAGCAGTTCTTC.

The chain employs TRBV11-3 and TRBJ2-3; perhaps TRBD2 as D (6 bases). CDR1 is SGHNT and CDR2 is YENEEA in the germline V gene. Trimming shortened V by 5 bases and J by 0 bases, and 21 bases separated the two germline ends. The CDR3 has 18 residues. The CDR3 DNA reads as TGTGCCAGCAGCCCTGATTCGCGGGGCCGCGCTAGCACAGATACGCAGTATTTT. Its translation is CASSPDSRGRASTDTQYF.

This clone was seen only once. The chain links TRBV28 to TRBJ1-5; D is possibly TRBD1 (5 bases). The CDR3 runs to 18 residues. Trimming pared 6 bases from V and 2 bases from J, leaving 23 bases between. The germline gives CDR1 MDHEN, CDR2 SYDVKM. The CDR3 DNA reads TGTGCCAGCAGCAACCCGGGACTCCTACCGGATCGCAATCAGCCCCAGCATTTT. It translates to CASSNPGLLPDRNQPQHF. The full variable domain, its missing parts supplied by reference TRBV28 and TRBJ1-5, is DVKVTQSSRYLVKRTGEKVFLECVQDMDHENMFWYRQDPGLGLRLIYFSYDVKMKEKGDIPEGYSVSREKKERFSLILESASTNQTSMYLCASSNPGLLPDRNQPQHFGDGTRLSIL.

The V and J genes are TRBV23-1 and TRBJ2-7; 8 bases fit TRBD1. TRBV23-1 is noted as an ORF with a role that remains uncertain. CDR3 length equals 13 residues. With V trimmed by 8 bases and J by 7 bases, 10 bases remained unmatched. In DNA form, the CDR3 reads TGCGCCAGCTGCGGGACAGGCGAGAGAGAGCAGTACTTC. Residues: CASCGTGEREQYF.

The chain joins TRBV3-1 (or the pseudogene TRBV3-2) to TRBJ1-1; possibly TRBD1 for D (5 bases). Trimming stripped 3 bases from V and 1 base from J, with 9 bases between. Germline values: CDR1 LGHDT, CDR2 YNNKEL (reference sequence). The CDR3 has 14 amino acids. The CDR3 nucleotides are TGTGCCAGCAGCCAGCGGGACCGGAACACTGAAGCTTTCTTT. It encodes CASSQRDRNTEAFF.

This clone was found a few times. The chain couples TRBV18 to TRBJ1-2; TRBD1 matches 10 bases. CDR1 and CDR2 (germline): KGHSH, LQKENI. The junction had 1 base not matched to a gene; V was cut back by 4 bases and J by 2 bases. The CDR3 runs 14 residues. The CDR3 region is CASSQDRGNYGYTF. In DNA, the CDR3 is TGTGCCAGCTCACAGGACAGGGGGAACTATGGCTACACCTTC. The complete variable domain, with remaining parts taken from reference TRBV18 and TRBJ1-2, reads NAGVMQNPRHLVRRRGQEARLRCSPMKGHSHVYWYRQLPEEGLKFMVYLQKENIIDESGMPKERFSAEFPKEGPSILRIQQVVRGDSAAYFCASSQDRGNYGYTFGSGTRLTVV.

The rearrangement uses TRBV27 and TRBJ2-1, with 7 nucleotides matching TRBD1. The trim removed 0 bases at V and 6 bases at J, leaving 2 bases unmatched. Germline CDR1 reads MNHEY; CDR2 reads SMNVEV (reference sequence). The length of the CDR3 is 14 residues. CDR3 DNA sequence: TGTGCCAGCAGTTTATCCGCAGGGGGCAATGAGCAGTTCTTC. Protein: CASSLSAGGNEQFF.

This clone has more than one count but fewer than ten. The V and J genes are TRBV11-3 and TRBJ2-2; 8 positions agree with TRBD1. This CDR3 region has 15 residues. Germline CDR1 and CDR2: SGHNT and YENEEA. V shed 5 bases and J 1 base; nucleotides not matched to a gene: 3. CDR3 loop: CASSTGGLNTGELFF. CDR3 in DNA: TGTGCCAGCAGCACAGGGGGACTGAACACCGGGGAGCTGTTTTTT.

The chain employs TRBV20-1 and TRBJ2-7, with TRBD2 identical over 15 bases. Germline values: CDR1 DFQATT, CDR2 SNEGSKA (reference sequence). This CDR3 contains 15 residues. V dropped 3 bases and J dropped 5; count of bases not matched to a gene: 5. The CDR3, as DNA: TGCAGTGCTAGTGGACTAGCGGGAGGGCGAGACGAGCAGTACTTC. Translation gives CSASGLAGGRDEQYF.